This is a list of T cell receptor beta chains from one sample in a study of early T cells in non-severe SARS-CoV-2 infection. TCRdb re-called the 5' RACE reads through MiXCR, storing one row per CDR3 protein. The sample includes around 26,000 distinct CDR3 sequences, about 4.4% of them seen just once. Sequenced material: whole blood. The receptor set was obtained from an adult who was a healthcare worker with PCR-confirmed SARS-CoV-2 infection or an uninfected control (not recorded which). Each CDR3 is given with its conserved first and last residue. A D gene is named only where the DNA matches it firmly. Clone size is shown for a subset of rows, as once, few, many or a class of expanded clone.

TGTGCCAGCAGCTTAGTTCTAAGCTCTGGGGCCAACGTCCTGACTTTC,CASSLVLSSGANVLTF,.,TRBV7-9,few,TRBJ2-6
TGTGCCAGCAGTTTAGCGACTAGCGGGTACAATGAGCAGTTCTTC,CASSLATSGYNEQFF,TRBD2,TRBV27,many,TRBJ2-1
TGTGCCAGCAGCTCCTTTCCCGACCATGAGCAGTTCTTC,CASSSFPDHEQFF,.,TRBV11-1,few,TRBJ2-1
TGTGCCACAAGGGTTCAGCTCTCCACAGATACGCAGTATTTT,CATRVQLSTDTQYF,.,TRBV19,few,TRBJ2-3
TGTGCCAGCAGCTTTTGGGGGGGCCACGAGCAGTACTTC,CASSFWGGHEQYF,.,TRBV7-2,.,TRBJ2-7
TGCAGTGCTAGAGATCCCGGACAGGGGAATTACAATGAGCAGTTCTTC,CSARDPGQGNYNEQFF,TRBD1,TRBV20-1,many,TRBJ2-1
TGTGCCACCAGCAGAGAAGGGACTTTCCAAGAGACCCAGTACTTC,CATSREGTFQETQYF,.,TRBV15,many,TRBJ2-5
TGTGCCAGCAGCTTGGGGACAGGGGCGATCACAGATACGCAGTATTTT,CASSLGTGAITDTQYF,TRBD1,TRBV5-4,.,TRBJ2-3
TGTGCCAGCAGCTTATATCAGCGCACAGATACGCAGTATTTT,CASSLYQRTDTQYF,.,TRBV7-9,many,TRBJ2-3
TGCGCCAGCAGCTTCGGTGCTGGGGCCAACGTCCTGACTTTC,CASSFGAGANVLTF,.,TRBV5-1,many,TRBJ2-6
TGTGCCAGCAGTTACTCGTTCTCGGGGGTCTACGAGCAGTACTTC,CASSYSFSGVYEQYF,.,TRBV6-5,.,TRBJ2-7
TGTGCCAGCGCCCTGGCAGGGGAAGCTTTCTTT,CASALAGEAFF,.,TRBV27,many,TRBJ1-1
TGCGCCAGCAGCCAAGAAGGCGGCGGAGGTAATGAAAAACTGTTTTTT,CASSQEGGGGNEKLFF,.,TRBV4-1,many,TRBJ1-4
TGTGCCAGCAGCCTCAGGGAATCCCCCAATCAGCCCCAGCATTTT,CASSLRESPNQPQHF,.,TRBV6-6,many,TRBJ1-5
TGTGCCAGCAGTTTCCTCGATACGCAGTATTTT,CASSFLDTQYF,.,TRBV12-3/TRBV12-4,few,TRBJ2-3
TGTGCCAGCAGCCAAGATCTGGGGTACGAGCAGTACTTC,CASSQDLGYEQYF,.,TRBV14,many,TRBJ2-7
TGTGCCAGCAGCCCGCGAGACAAATCCCCTACTGAAGCTTTCTTT,CASSPRDKSPTEAFF,.,TRBV7-9,many,TRBJ1-1
TGTGCCAGTACCCGGGAGGACAATCTGCAGCCCCAGCATTTT,CASTREDNLQPQHF,.,TRBV19,.,TRBJ1-5
TGTGCCAGCAGTCCCTGGGACGCGAACAATGAGCAGTTCTTC,CASSPWDANNEQFF,.,TRBV27,few,TRBJ2-1
TGTGCCAGCAGCCAAGCCGGTGGCTACGATACGCAGTATTTT,CASSQAGGYDTQYF,.,TRBV4-2,.,TRBJ2-3
TGTGCCAGCACCCGGACTGGCTATGGCTACACCTTC,CASTRTGYGYTF,.,TRBV2,.,TRBJ1-2
TGTGCCTCCATTCTCCTTACAGGGGGCACTGAAGCTTTCTTT,CASILLTGGTEAFF,TRBD1,TRBV6-1,many,TRBJ1-1
TGCGCCAGCAGCGCTAGACTAGCGGGGAGCTACGAGCAGTACTTC,CASSARLAGSYEQYF,TRBD2,TRBV5-1,.,TRBJ2-7
TGTGCCAGCAGGGAGGGACTAGCGATAATCACCGGGGAGCTGTTTTTT,CASREGLAIITGELFF,TRBD2,TRBV6-1,few,TRBJ2-2
TGTGCTAGCAGCCAAAGGGACCAGACGGGGTACGAGCAGTACTTC,CASSQRDQTGYEQYF,.,TRBV7-7,.,TRBJ2-7
TGTGCCAGCTCACCAGGGATGCTCACCTACAATGAGCAGTTCTTC,CASSPGMLTYNEQFF,.,TRBV18,.,TRBJ2-1
TGCGCCAGCAGCCCGTCTAGAATGAACACTGAAGCTTTCTTT,CASSPSRMNTEAFF,.,TRBV5-1,many,TRBJ1-1
TGTGCCAGCAGCCTAGGAGTGTTGACCGGGGAGCTGTTTTTT,CASSLGVLTGELFF,.,TRBV5-6,.,TRBJ2-2
TGTGCCAGCAGCCCACACCAAACGGGTGGCTACACCTTC,CASSPHQTGGYTF,.,TRBV14,few,TRBJ1-2
TGTGCCAGCAGCTTGCTAGCGGGGGGGCAAGCAGATACGCAGTATTTT,CASSLLAGGQADTQYF,TRBD2,TRBV7-3,many,TRBJ2-3
TGTGCCTGGAGTGTACGACAGGGACTCGTAGTGGGGACCCAGTACTTC,CAWSVRQGLVVGTQYF,.,TRBV30,many,TRBJ2-5
TGTGCCAGCAGCGCACACAGGGGGCGAACCGGGGAGCTGTTTTTT,CASSAHRGRTGELFF,TRBD1,TRBV11-2,many,TRBJ2-2
TGTGCCAGCAGCCAAGAGGAGGGAGTAGGGGAGCAGTACTTC,CASSQEEGVGEQYF,.,TRBV3-1,.,TRBJ2-7
TGTGCCAGCAGCTCTACGAGACAGGCTCTTCAAGCTTTCTTT,CASSSTRQALQAFF,.,TRBV28,.,TRBJ1-1
TGTGCCAGCAGTGAAGCCCTGGATCCGGGGGGAAACACCATATATTTT,CASSEALDPGGNTIYF,.,TRBV2,.,TRBJ1-3
TGTGCCAGCAGTACCCACGCTCCAGTAGGAAACACCATATATTTT,CASSTHAPVGNTIYF,.,TRBV6-2/TRBV6-3,.,TRBJ1-3
TGTGCCAGCAGCTTGGCGACTAGCGGGGCGAACACCGGGGAGCTGTTTTTT,CASSLATSGANTGELFF,TRBD2,TRBV5-5,many,TRBJ2-2
TGTGCCAGCAGCCCAAAGGGAGGAATTAATGAAAAACTGTTTTTT,CASSPKGGINEKLFF,.,TRBV7-2,few,TRBJ1-4
TGCAGCATGGACAGATACAATGAGCAGTTCTTC,CSMDRYNEQFF,.,TRBV29-1,many,TRBJ2-1
TGTGCCAGTAGTATAGCCAAGGGACGCCCCGGGGAGCTGTTTTTT,CASSIAKGRPGELFF,.,TRBV19,.,TRBJ2-2
TGCGCCAGCAGCTACGGGGGGCAATACAATGAGCAGTTCTTC,CASSYGGQYNEQFF,.,TRBV5-1,.,TRBJ2-1
TGTGCCAGCAGTCTAGAGGGACAGGGCACTGAAGCTTTCTTT,CASSLEGQGTEAFF,TRBD1,TRBV12-3/TRBV12-4,many,TRBJ1-1